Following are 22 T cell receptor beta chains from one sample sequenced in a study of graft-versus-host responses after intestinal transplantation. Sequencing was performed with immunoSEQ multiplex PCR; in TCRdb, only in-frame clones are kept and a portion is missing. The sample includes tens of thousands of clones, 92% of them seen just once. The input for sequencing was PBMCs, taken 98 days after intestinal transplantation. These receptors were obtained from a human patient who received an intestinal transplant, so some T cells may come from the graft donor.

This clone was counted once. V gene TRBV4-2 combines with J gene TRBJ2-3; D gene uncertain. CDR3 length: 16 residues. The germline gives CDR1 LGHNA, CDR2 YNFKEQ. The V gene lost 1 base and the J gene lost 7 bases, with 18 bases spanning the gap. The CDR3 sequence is CASSQGKELDPNTQYF. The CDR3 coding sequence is TGTGCCAGCAGCCAAGGGAAGGAGCTAGACCCCAATACGCAGTATTTT.

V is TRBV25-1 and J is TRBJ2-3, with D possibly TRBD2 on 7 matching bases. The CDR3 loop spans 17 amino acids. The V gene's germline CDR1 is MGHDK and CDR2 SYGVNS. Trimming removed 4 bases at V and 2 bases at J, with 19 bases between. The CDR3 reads CASSGGHLAALTDTQYF. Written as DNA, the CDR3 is TGTGCCAGCAGTGGGGGGCATCTAGCGGCACTCACAGATACGCAGTATTTT.

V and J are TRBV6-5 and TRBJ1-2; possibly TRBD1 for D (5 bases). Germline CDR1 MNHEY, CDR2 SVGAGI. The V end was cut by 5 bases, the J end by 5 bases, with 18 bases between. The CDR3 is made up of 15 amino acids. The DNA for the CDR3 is TGTGCCAGCAGTCCCCCGTTTGCAGGGCGGTATGGCTACACCTTC. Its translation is CASSPPFAGRYGYTF.

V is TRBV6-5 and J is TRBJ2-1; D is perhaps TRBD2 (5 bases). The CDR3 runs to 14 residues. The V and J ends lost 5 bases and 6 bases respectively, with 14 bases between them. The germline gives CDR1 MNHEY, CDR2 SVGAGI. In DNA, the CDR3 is TGTGCCAGCAGTGAACGGGTTGCGGGCAATGAGCAGTTCTTC. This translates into CASSERVAGNEQFF.

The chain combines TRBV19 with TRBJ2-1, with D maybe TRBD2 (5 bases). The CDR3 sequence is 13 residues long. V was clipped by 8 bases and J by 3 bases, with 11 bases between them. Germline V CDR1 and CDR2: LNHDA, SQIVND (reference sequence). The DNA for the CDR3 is TGTGCCAGTCGTAGTGGAGGCTACAATGAGCAGTTCTTC. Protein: CASRSGGYNEQFF.

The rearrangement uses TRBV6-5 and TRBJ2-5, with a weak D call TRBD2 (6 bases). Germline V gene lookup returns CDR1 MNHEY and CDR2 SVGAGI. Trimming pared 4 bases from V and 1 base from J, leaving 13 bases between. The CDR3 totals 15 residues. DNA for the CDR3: TGTGCCAGCAGTTCCACCGGGGGAGTCCAAGAGACCCAGTACTTC. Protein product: CASSSTGGVQETQYF.

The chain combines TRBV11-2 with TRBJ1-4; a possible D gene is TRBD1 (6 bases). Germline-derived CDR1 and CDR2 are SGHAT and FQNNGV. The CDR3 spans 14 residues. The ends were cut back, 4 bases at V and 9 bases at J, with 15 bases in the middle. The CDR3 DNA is TGTGCCAGCAGCTCTTCAGGGGCGACTAAAAAACTGTTTTTT. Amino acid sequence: CASSSSGATKKLFF.

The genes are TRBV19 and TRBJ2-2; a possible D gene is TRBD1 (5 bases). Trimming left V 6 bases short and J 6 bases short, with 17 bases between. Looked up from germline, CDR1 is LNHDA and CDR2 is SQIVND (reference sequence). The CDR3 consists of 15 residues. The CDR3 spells CASRHTQGTPGELFF. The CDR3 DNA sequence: TGTGCCAGTAGACATACTCAGGGCACCCCCGGGGAGCTGTTTTTT. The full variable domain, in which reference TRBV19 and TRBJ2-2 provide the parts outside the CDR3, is DGGITQSPKYLFRKEGQNVTLSCEQNLNHDAMYWYRQDPGQGLRLIYYSQIVNDFQKGDIAEGYSVSREKKESFPLTVTSAQKNPTAFYLCASRHTQGTPGELFFGEGSRLTVL.

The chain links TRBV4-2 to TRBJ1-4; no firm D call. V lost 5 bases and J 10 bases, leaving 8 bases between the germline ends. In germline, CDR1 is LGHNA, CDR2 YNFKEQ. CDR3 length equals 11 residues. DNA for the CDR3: TGTGCCAGCAGCAATACGGGAAAACTGTTTTTT. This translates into CASSNTGKLFF.

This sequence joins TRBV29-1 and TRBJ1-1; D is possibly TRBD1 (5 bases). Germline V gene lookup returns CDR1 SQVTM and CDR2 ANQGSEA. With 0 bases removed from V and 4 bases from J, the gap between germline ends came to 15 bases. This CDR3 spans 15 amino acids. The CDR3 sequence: CSVEDPSGGSTEAFF. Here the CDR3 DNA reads TGCAGCGTTGAAGACCCCTCGGGGGGATCCACTGAAGCTTTCTTT.

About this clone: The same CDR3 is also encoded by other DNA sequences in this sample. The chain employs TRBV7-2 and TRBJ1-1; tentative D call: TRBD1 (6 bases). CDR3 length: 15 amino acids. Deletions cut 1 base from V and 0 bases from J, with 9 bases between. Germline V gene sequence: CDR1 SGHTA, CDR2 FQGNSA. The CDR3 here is CASSLGYRVNTEAFF. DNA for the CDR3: TGTGCCAGCAGCTTAGGCTACAGGGTGAACACTGAAGCTTTCTTT.

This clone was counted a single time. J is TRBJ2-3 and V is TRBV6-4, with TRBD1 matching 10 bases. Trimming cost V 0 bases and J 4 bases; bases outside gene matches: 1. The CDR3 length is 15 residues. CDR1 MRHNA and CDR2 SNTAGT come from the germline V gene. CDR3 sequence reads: CASSDSGTGADTQYF. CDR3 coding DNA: TGTGCCAGCAGTGACTCCGGGACAGGGGCAGATACGCAGTATTTT.

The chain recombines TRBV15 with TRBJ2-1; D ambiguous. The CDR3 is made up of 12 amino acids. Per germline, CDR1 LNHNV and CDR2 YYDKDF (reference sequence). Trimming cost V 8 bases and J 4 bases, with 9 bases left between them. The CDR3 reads CATSQGYNEQFF. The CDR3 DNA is TGTGCCACCTCCCAAGGGTACAATGAGCAGTTCTTC.

In nucleotides, the CDR3 is TGTGCCAGCAGTGAACAAAGCGGGCTCTCCTACGAGCAGTACTTC. Protein sequence: CASSEQSGLSYEQYF. J is TRBJ2-7 and V is TRBV6-1; D may be TRBD2 (6 bases). From germline, CDR1 is MNHNS and CDR2 SASEGT. V lost 2 bases, J lost 0 bases, and 11 bases lay in between. The CDR3 covers 15 residues.

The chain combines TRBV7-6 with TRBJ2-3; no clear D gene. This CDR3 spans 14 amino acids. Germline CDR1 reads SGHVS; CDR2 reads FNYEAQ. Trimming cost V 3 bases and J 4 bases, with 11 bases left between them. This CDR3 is CASSFAPGADTQYF. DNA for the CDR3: TGTGCCAGCAGCTTCGCCCCCGGCGCAGATACGCAGTATTTT.

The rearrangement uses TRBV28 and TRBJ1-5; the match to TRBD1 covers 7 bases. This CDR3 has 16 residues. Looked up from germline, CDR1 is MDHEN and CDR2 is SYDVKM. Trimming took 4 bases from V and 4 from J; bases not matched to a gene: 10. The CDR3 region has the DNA TGTGCCAGCAGTTCCCGCTCCCGGGACAGTAATCAGCCCCAGCATTTT. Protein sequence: CASSSRSRDSNQPQHF.

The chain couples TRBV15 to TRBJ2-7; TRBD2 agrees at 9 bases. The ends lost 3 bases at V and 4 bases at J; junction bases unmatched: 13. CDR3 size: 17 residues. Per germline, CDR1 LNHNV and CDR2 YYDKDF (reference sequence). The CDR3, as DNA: TGTGCCACCAGCAGCAGCTCCCGCGGGAGGGTCAAGTACGAGCAGTACTTC. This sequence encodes CATSSSSRGRVKYEQYF.

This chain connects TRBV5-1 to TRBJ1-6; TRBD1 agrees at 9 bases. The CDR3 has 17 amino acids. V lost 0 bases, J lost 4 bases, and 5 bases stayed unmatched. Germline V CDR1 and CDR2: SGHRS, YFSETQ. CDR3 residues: CASSLGGQGSYNSPLHF. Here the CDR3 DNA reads TGCGCCAGCAGCTTGGGAGGACAGGGGTCATATAATTCACCCCTCCACTTT.

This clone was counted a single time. The CDR3 DNA reads as TGCAGCGTCCCGACCCGTGAAAGACGCAGTTATGGGGACAATGAGCAGTTCTTC. It encodes CSVPTRERRSYGDNEQFF. This chain uses TRBV29-1 with TRBJ2-1; D gene uncertain. Germline V gene data show CDR1 as SQVTM and CDR2 as ANQGSEA. V was cut by 6 bases and J by 5 bases, with 29 bases left in between. CDR3 length: 18 amino acids.

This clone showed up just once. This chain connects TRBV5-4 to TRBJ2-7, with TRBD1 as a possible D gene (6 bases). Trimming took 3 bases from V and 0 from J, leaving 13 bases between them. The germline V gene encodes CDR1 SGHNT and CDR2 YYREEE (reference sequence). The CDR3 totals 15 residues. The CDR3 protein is CASSWGPAPSYEQYF. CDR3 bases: TGTGCCAGCAGCTGGGGGCCCGCCCCCTCCTACGAGCAGTACTTC.

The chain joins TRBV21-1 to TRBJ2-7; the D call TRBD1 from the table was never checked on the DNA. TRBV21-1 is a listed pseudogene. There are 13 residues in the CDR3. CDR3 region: CASIKGAKNEQYF. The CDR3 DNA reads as TGTGCCAGCATCAAGGGGGCAAAGAACGAGCAGTACTTC.

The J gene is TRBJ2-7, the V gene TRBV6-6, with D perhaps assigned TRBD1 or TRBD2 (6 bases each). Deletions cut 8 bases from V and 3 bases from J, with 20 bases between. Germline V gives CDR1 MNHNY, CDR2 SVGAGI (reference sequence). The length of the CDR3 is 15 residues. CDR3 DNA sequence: TGTGCCAGCTGCAAGCTCGGGGGCACGAGCTACGAGCAGTACTTC. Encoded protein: CASCKLGGTSYEQYF.